This T cell receptor beta chain was observed in a study of post-analysis software for immune sequencing data. Overall study: Patients with relapsing-remitting, secondary progressive and progressive-relapsing multiple sclerosis courses were all represented.

Whole-study results and caveats: Pronounced co-clustering by F measure was evident among identically batched samples. Multiple sclerosis patients showed significantly lower normalized Chao1 diversity than controls did. With TRBV5-6, TRBV5-1 and TRBV20-1 included, roughly five TRBV segments were more frequent in patients than in controls.

Per germline, CDR1 SQVTM and CDR2 ANQGSEA. The CDR3 totals 13 residues. The ends were cut back, 2 bases at V and 9 bases at J, with 14 bases in the middle. Concerning this clonotype: Its target is unknown.

Unique molecular identifiers featured in each of the TCR beta cDNA libraries. A population of about 0.95 to 10 million T cells gave rise to approximately 500,000 cDNA molecules. TCRdb reprocessed the PCR reads via MiXCR and lists one record per CDR3 protein. Among 450,000 to 650,000 distinct CDR3 sequences listed, roughly two fifths were seen once. The V and J genes are TRBV29-1 and TRBJ2-1; D not resolved. The sequence was collected from a girl between 10 and 17 years old with multiple sclerosis. The specimen sequenced was blood. The CDR3 DNA is TGCAGCGTTGAACCGGATCCTGGGGTTGAGCAGTTCTTC. Its protein is CSVEPDPGVEQFF.